The clone carrying this T cell receptor beta chain was picked up one time. Its matching antigen is unknown. These data originate in a study of T cell responses to AZD1222 COVID-19 vaccine. Study outcomes and limitations: Sampling captured repertoires only after the peak T cell response. CD4 TCRs covered the whole spike, strongest at regions 160-218 and 743-854.

The CDR3 contains 12 residues. With 8 bases clipped from V and 5 bases from J, the junction kept 5 bases outside the gene matches. Germline V lookup: CDR1 MDHEN, CDR2 SYDVKM. The protocol was immunoSEQ multiplex PCR, while the TCRdb copy is restricted to in-frame clones and leaves out a portion. This table holds 150,000 or so clones, about nine tenths found once. The starting material was peripheral blood, obtained on day 0 of AZD1222 vaccination. This clonotype was sampled from an adult in good health. The chain joins TRBV28 to TRBJ1-1; 7 nucleotides align to TRBD1. CDR3 amino acids: CASDEQGTEAFF. CDR3 coding DNA: TGTGCCAGCGATGAACAGGGGACTGAAGCTTTCTTT. The full variable domain, completed using reference TRBV28 and TRBJ1-1, is DVKVTQSSRYLVKRTGEKVFLECVQDMDHENMFWYRQDPGLGLRLIYFSYDVKMKEKGDIPEGYSVSREKKERFSLILESASTNQTSMYLCASDEQGTEAFFGQGTRLTVV.